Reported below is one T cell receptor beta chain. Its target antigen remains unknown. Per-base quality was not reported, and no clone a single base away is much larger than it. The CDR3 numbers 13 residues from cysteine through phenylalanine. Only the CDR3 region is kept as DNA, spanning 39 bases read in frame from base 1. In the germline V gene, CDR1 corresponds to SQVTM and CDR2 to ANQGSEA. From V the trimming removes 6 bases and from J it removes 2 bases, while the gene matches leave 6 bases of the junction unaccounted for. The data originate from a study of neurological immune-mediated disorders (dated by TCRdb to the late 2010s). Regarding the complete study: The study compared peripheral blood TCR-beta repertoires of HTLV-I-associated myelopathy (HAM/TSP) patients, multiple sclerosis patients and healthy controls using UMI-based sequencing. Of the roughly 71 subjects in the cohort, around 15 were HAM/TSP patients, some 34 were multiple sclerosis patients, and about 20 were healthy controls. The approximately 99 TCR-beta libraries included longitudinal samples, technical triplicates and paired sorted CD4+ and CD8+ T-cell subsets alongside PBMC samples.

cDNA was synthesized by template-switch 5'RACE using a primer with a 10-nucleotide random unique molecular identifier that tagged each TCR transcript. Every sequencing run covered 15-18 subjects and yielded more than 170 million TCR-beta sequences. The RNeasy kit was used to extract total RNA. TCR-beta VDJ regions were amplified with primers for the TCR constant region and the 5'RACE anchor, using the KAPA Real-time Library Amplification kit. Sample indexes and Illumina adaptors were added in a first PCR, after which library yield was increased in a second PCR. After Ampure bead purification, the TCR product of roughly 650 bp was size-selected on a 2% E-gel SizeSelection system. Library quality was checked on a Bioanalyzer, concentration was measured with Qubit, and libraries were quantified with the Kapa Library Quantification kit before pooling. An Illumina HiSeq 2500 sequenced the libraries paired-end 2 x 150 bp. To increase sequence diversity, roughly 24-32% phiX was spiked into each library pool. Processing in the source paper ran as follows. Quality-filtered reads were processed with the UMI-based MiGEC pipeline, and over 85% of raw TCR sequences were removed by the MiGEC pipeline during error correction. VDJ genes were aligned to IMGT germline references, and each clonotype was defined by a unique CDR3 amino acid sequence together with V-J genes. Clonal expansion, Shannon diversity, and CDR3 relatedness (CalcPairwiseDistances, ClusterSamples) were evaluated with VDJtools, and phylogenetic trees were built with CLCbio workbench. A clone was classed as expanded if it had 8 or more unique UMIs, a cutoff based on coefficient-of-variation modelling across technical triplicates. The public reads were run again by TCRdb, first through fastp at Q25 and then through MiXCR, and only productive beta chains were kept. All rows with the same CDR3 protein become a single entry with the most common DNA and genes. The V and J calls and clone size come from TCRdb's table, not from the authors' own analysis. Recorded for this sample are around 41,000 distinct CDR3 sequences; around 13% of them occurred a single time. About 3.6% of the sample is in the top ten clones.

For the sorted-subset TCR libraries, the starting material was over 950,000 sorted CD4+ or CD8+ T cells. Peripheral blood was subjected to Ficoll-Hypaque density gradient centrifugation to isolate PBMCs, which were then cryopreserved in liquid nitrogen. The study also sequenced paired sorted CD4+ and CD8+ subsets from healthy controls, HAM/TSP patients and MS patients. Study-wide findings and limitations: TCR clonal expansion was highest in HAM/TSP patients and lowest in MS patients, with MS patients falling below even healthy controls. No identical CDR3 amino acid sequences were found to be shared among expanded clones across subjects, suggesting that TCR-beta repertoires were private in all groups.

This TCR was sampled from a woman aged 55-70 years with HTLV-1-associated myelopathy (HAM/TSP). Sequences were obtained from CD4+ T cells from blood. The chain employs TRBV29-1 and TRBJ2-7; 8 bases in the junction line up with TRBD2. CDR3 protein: CSVTGGATYEQYF. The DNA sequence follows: TGCAGCGTGACCGGGGGGGCCACCTACGAGCAGTACTTC.